These T cell receptor beta chains were read from a single sample in a study of blood T cell repertoires in COVID-19. The protocol was immunoSEQ multiplex PCR, while the TCRdb copy is restricted to in-frame clones and leaves out a portion. The table lists a few hundred thousand clones, around 88% of them singletons. Sequencing used peripheral blood. The receptor source for this set is a woman aged 45-60 years with acute or convalescent COVID-19. Each CDR3 is given with its conserved first and last residue.

V: TRBV27
CDR3: CASSITQVAGNEQFF

V: TRBV15
CDR3: CATSREKGSFGYTF

V: TRBV28
CDR3: CASSLYAAGGRYEQYF

V: TRBV9
CDR3: CASSVISGRADTQYF

V: TRBV15
CDR3: CATSIDGVADTQYF

V: TRBV9
CDR3: CASSVGPGGLAGELFF

V: TRBV2
CDR3: CASRPGTSSYNSPLHF

V: TRBV27
CDR3: CASSLLGAGTQYF

V: TRBV5-1
CDR3: CASSLATGDYGYTF

V: TRBV29-1
CDR3: CSVEVGPATGANVLTF

V: TRBV7-8
CDR3: CASSPSYIAGINYEQYF

V: TRBV25-1
CDR3: CASSGGTSGTYEQYF

V: TRBV6-1
CDR3: CASSEAGEGEAFF

V: TRBV27
CDR3: CASSFQGKTQYF

V: TRBV27
CDR3: CASSWTSGKYEQYF

V: TRBV7-2
CDR3: CASSTYHGRSGNTIYF

V: TRBV10-3
CDR3: CAISGDRANSGNTIYF

V: TRBV11-2
CDR3: CASSSLTGPNQPQHF

V: TRBV19
CDR3: CASSRTGSGNTIYF

V: TRBV7-2
CDR3: CASSLTGGAVSPLHF

V: TRBV11-2
CDR3: CASSLRPGIGQPQHF

V: TRBV20-1
CDR3: CSASSASGTHEQFF

V: TRBV5-1
CDR3: CASSNMNTEAFF

V: TRBV5-8
CDR3: CASSLRDRIETQYF

V: TRBV2
CDR3: CASSRDITYEQYF

V: TRBV18
CDR3: CASSPRGGAGEKLFF